The T cell receptor (beta chain) described here comes from a study of T cell responses to AZD1222 COVID-19 vaccine. This clone was seen just once. Its specificity is not known. CDR1 and CDR2 from the germline V gene are MNHEY and SMNVEV (reference sequence). V shed 4 bases and J shed 2 bases, with 3 bases lying between them. The CDR3 is 11 residues long. Study results and caveats: Nearly half of spike-specific TCRs reportedly target unmutated variant regions. The study found vaccine-associated CD4 TCRs spanning spike, dominant at 160-218 and 743-854.

Sequencing was performed with immunoSEQ multiplex PCR; in TCRdb, only in-frame clones are kept and a portion is missing. The sample shows about 73,000 clones, around 88% of them seen only once. This receptor was obtained from an adult in good health. The source material was peripheral blood, sampled on day 0 of AZD1222 vaccination. The chain links TRBV27 to TRBJ2-7; D not certain. CDR3 amino acids: CASSSTYEQYF. The CDR3 coding sequence is TGTGCCAGCAGTTCGACCTACGAGCAGTACTTC.